This T cell receptor beta chain was observed in a study of blood T cell repertoires in COVID-19. Study-wide context: Acute and convalescent COVID-19 specimens originated in the United States, Italy and Spain.

Germline assignment: CDR1 GTSNPN and CDR2 SVGIG (reference sequence). V shed 4 bases and J 4 bases; nucleotides not matched to a gene: 2. The length of the CDR3 is 12 residues. Assay: immunoSEQ multiplex PCR; the TCRdb copy retains only in-frame clones and omits some. The sample has about 49,000 clones; around 83% are singletons. The origin of this receptor is a middle-aged man with active COVID-19. The genes are TRBV30 and TRBJ2-7, with 9 bases matching TRBD1. The specimen sequenced was peripheral blood. DNA of the CDR3: TGTGCCTGGAAGGGACAGGGTTACGAGCAGTACTTC. Translated: CAWKGQGYEQYF.